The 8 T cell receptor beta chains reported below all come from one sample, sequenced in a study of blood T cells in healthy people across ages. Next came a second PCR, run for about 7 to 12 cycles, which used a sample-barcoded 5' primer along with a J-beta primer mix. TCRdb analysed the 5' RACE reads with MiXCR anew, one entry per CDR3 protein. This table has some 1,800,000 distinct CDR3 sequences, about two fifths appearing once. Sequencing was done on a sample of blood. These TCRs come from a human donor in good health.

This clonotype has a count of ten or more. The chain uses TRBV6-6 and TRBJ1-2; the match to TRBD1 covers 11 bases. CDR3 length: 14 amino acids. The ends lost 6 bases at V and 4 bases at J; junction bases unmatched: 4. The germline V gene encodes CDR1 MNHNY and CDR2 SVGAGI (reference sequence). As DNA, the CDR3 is TGTGCCAGCAGCGCCGGGACAGGGGGCTATGGCTACACCTTC. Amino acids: CASSAGTGGYGYTF.

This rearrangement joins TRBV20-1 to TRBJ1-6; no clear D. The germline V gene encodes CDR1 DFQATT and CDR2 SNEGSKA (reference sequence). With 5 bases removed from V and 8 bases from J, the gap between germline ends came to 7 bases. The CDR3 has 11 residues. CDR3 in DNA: TGCAGTGCTGGACCTGATTCACCCCTCCACTTT. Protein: CSAGPDSPLHF.

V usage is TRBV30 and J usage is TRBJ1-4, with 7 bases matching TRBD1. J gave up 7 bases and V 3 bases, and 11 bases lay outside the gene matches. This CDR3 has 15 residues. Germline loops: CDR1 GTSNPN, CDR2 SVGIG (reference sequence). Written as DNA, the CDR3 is TGTGCCTGGAGCCCAATAGGACAGGACCGTGAAAAACTGTTTTTT. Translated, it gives CAWSPIGQDREKLFF.

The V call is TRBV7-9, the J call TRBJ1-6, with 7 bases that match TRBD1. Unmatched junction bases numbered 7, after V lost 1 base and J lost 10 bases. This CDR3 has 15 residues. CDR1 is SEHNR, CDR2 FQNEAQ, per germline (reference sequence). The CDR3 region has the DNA TGTGCCAGCAGCTTAGGAACAGGGGTCCCCTCACCCCTCCACTTT. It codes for CASSLGTGVPSPLHF.

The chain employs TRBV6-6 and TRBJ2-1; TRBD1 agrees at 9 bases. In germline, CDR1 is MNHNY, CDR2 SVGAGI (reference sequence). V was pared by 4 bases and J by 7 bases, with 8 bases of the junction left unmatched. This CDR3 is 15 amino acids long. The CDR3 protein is CASSWATGGLNEQFF. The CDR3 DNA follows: TGTGCCAGCAGTTGGGCTACAGGGGGCCTTAATGAGCAGTTCTTC.

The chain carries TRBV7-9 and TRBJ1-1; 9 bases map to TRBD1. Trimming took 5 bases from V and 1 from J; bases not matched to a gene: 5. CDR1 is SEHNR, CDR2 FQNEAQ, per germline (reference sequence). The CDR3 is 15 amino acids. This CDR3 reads CASSRDREGNTEAFF. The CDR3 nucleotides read TGTGCCAGCAGCAGGGACAGGGAGGGGAACACTGAAGCTTTCTTT.

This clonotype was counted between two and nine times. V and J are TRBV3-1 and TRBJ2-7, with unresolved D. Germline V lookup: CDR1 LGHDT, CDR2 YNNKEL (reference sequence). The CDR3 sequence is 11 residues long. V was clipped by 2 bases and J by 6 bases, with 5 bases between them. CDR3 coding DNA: TGTGCCAGCAGCCAACTCAGCGAGCAGTACTTC. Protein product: CASSQLSEQYF.

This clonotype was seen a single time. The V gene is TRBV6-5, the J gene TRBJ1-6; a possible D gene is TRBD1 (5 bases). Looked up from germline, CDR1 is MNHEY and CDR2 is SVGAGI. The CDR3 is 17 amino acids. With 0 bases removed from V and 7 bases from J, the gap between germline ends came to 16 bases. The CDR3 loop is CASSYSSAGRPNSPLHF. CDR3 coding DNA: TGTGCCAGCAGTTACTCTTCTGCGGGGCGGCCGAATTCACCCCTCCACTTT.